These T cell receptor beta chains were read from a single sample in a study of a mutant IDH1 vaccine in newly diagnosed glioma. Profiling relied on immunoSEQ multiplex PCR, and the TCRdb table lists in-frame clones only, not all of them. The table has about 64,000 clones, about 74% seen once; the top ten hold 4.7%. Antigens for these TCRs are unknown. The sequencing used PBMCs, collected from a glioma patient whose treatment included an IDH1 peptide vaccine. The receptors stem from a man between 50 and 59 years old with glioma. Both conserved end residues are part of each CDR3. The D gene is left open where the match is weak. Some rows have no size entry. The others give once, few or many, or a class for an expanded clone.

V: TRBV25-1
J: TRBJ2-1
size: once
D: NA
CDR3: CASSESTHSYNEQFF
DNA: TGTGCCAGCAGTGAATCGACCCATTCCTACAATGAGCAGTTCTTC

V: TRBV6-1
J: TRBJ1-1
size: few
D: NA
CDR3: CASSAIGGGNTEAFF
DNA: TGTGCCAGCAGTGCCATAGGGGGGGGTAACACTGAAGCTTTCTTT

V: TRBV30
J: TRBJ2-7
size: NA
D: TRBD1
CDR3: CAWRKTGGTYEQYF
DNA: TGTGCCTGGAGAAAAACAGGGGGAACCTACGAGCAGTACTTC

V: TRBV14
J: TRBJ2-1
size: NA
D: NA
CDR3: CASRKTDSSYNEQFF
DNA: TGTGCCAGCAGGAAGACTGATTCCTCCTACAATGAGCAGTTCTTC

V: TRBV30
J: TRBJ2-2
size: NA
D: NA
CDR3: CAWTQLNTGELFF
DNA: TGTGCCTGGACACAGCTGAACACCGGGGAGCTGTTTTTT

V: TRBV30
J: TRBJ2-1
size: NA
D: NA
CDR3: CAWSRGNEQFF
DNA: TGTGCCTGGAGTCGAGGCAATGAGCAGTTCTTC

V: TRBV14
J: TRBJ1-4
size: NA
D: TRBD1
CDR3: CASRKQGAANEKLFF
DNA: TGTGCCAGCAGGAAACAGGGGGCAGCTAATGAAAAACTGTTTTTT

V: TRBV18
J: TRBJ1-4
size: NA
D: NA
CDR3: CASSPPDGQREKLFF
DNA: TGTGCCAGCTCACCACCAGACGGCCAAAGGGAAAAACTGTTTTTT

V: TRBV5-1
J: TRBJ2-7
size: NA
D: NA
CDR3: CASSLARTSYEQYF
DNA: TGCGCCAGCAGCTTAGCCCGAACCTCCTACGAGCAGTACTTC

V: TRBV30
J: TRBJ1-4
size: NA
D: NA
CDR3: CAWSEGADNEKLFF
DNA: TGTGCCTGGAGTGAAGGGGCAGATAATGAAAAACTGTTTTTT

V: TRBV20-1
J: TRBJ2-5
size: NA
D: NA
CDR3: CSARIQETQYF
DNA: TGCAGTGCTAGGATTCAAGAGACCCAGTACTTC

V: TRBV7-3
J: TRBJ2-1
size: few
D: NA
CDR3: CASSLGGTSYNEQFF
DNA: TGTGCCAGCAGCTTAGGTGGGACATCGTACAATGAGCAGTTCTTC

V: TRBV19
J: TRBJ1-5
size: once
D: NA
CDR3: CASSIQGGQPQHF
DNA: TGTGCCAGTAGTATCCAGGGTGGTCAGCCCCAGCATTTT

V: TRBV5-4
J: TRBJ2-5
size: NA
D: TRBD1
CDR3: CASSGSGGAETQYF
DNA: TGTGCCAGCAGCGGATCAGGGGGCGCGGAGACCCAGTACTTC

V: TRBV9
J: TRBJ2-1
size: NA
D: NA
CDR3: CASSTQGHNEQFF
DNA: TGTGCCAGCAGCACACAGGGACACAATGAGCAGTTCTTC

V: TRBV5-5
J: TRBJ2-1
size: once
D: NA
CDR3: CASSLVLGGGLYNEQFF
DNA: TGTGCCAGCAGCTTGGTACTGGGAGGGGGACTATACAATGAGCAGTTCTTC

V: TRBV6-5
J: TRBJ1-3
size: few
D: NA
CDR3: CASSLTGTGRNTIYF
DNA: TGTGCCAGCAGTTTAACCGGGACCGGCCGAAACACCATATATTTT

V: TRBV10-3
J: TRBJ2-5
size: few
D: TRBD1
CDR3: CAISGFGTGYQETQYF
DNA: TGTGCCATCAGTGGTTTTGGGACAGGGTACCAAGAGACCCAGTACTTC

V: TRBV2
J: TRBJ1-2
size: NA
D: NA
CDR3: CASTVGQSRIYGYTF
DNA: TGTGCCAGCACAGTCGGACAATCGAGGATCTATGGCTACACCTTC

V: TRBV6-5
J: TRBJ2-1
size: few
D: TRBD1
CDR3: CASSYGTGSPNEQFF
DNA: TGTGCCAGCAGTTACGGGACAGGGAGCCCCAATGAGCAGTTCTTC

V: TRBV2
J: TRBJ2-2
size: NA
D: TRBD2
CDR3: CASSRLASTGELFF
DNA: TGTGCCAGCAGTCGACTAGCGAGCACCGGGGAGCTGTTTTTT

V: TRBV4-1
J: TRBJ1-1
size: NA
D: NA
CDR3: CASSQETRGGTEAFF
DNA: TGCGCCAGCAGCCAAGAGACCCGGGGCGGCACTGAAGCTTTCTTT

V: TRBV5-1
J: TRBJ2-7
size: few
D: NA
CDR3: CASTGQPSYEQYF
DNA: TGCGCCAGCACCGGGCAGCCTTCCTACGAGCAGTACTTC

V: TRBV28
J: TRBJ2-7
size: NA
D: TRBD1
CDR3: CASSPGTGQTYEQYF
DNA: TGTGCCAGCAGCCCAGGGACAGGGCAAACCTACGAGCAGTACTTC

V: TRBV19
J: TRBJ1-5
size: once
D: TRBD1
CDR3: CASSPGQGPNSNQPQHF
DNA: TGTGCCAGTAGTCCCGGACAGGGCCCTAATAGCAATCAGCCCCAGCATTTT

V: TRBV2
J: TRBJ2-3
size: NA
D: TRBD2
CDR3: CASSGTGTSGRETDTQYF
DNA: TGTGCCAGCAGCGGTACCGGGACTAGCGGGAGGGAAACAGATACGCAGTATTTT

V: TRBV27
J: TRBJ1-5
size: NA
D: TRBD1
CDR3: CASSGRTGSNQPQHF
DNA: TGTGCCAGCAGTGGAAGGACAGGGAGCAATCAGCCCCAGCATTTT

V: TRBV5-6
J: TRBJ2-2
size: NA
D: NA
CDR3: CASSLEVDGELFF
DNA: TGTGCCAGCAGCTTGGAAGTGGACGGGGAGCTGTTTTTT

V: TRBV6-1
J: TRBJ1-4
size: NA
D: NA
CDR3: CASSGLQTNEKLFF
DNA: TGTGCCAGCAGTGGGCTCCAAACTAATGAAAAACTGTTTTTT

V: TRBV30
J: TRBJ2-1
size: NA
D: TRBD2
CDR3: CAWSVSGGLNEQFF
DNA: TGTGCCTGGAGTGTTAGCGGGGGGCTCAATGAGCAGTTCTTC

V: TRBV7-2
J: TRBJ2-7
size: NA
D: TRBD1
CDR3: CASSRDRPYEQYF
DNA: TGTGCCAGCAGCCGGGACAGGCCCTACGAGCAGTACTTC

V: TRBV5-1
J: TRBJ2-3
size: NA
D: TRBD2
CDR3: CASSLGSSGGRSTDTQYF
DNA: TGCGCCAGCAGCTTGGGGTCTAGCGGGGGCAGATCCACAGATACGCAGTATTTT

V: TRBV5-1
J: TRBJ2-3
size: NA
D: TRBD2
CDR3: CASSLSGGGDTQYF
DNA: TGCGCCAGCAGCCTTAGCGGGGGGGGAGATACGCAGTATTTT

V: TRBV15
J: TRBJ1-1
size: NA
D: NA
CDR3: CATSNRGNTEAFF
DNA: TGTGCCACCAGCAATCGGGGGAACACTGAAGCTTTCTTT

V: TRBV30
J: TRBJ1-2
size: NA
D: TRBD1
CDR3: CACPRTPGQGNYGYTF
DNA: TGTGCCTGTCCAAGGACCCCGGGACAGGGTAACTATGGCTACACCTTC

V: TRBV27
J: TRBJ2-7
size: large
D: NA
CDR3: CASSLVAPGEQYF
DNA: TGTGCCAGCAGTTTAGTCGCCCCGGGAGAGCAGTACTTC

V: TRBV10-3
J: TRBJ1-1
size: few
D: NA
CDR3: CAISEGGRTEAFF
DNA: TGTGCCATCAGTGAGGGGGGGCGGACTGAAGCTTTCTTT

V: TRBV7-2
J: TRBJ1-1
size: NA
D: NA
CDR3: CASSPRLGSEAFF
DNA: TGTGCCAGCAGCCCCCGGCTGGGCTCTGAAGCTTTCTTT

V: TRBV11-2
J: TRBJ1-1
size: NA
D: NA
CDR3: CASSLEGAGTEAFF
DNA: TGTGCCAGCAGCTTAGAGGGGGCGGGTACTGAAGCTTTCTTT

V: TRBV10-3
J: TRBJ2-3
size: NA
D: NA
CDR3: CAISEQGTDTQYF
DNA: TGTGCCATCAGTGAGCAGGGGACAGATACGCAGTATTTT

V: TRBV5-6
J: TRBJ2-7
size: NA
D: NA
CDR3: CASSLGSNYEQYF
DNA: TGTGCCAGCAGCTTGGGCTCGAACTACGAGCAGTACTTC

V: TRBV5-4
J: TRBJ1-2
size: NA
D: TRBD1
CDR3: CASSYPGQGMLYGYTF
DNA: TGTGCCAGCAGCTACCCAGGACAGGGAATGCTCTATGGCTACACCTTC

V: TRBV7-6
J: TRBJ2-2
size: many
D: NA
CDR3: CASSPLAEAYTGELFF
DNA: TGTGCCAGCAGCCCCCTTGCGGAGGCTTACACCGGGGAGCTGTTTTTT

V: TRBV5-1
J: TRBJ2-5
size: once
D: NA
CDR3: CASSSGGQETQYF
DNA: TGCGCCAGCAGTTCCGGGGGCCAAGAGACCCAGTACTTC

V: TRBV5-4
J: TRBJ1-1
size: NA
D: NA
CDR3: CASREGFRDTEAFF
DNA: TGTGCCAGCAGGGAGGGGTTTAGGGACACTGAAGCTTTCTTT

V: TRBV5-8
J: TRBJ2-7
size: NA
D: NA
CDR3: CASRLGGPTYEQYF
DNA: TGTGCCAGCAGGCTCGGGGGACCAACCTACGAGCAGTACTTC

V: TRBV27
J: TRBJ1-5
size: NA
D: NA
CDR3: CATAGYSNQPQHF
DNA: TGTGCCACCGCAGGCTATAGCAATCAGCCCCAGCATTTT

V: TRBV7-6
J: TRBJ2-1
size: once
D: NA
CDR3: CASSPQADGSYNEQFF
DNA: TGTGCCAGCAGCCCGCAGGCAGATGGGTCCTACAATGAGCAGTTCTTC

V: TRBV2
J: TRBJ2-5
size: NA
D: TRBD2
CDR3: CASRFLAGGETQYF
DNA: TGTGCCAGCAGGTTCCTAGCGGGGGGTGAGACCCAGTACTTC

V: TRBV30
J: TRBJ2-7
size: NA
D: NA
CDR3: CAWSVRDISYEQYF
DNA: TGTGCCTGGAGTGTAAGAGACATTTCCTACGAGCAGTACTTC

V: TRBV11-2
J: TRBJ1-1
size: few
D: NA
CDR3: CASSLLAENTEAFF
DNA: TGTGCCAGCAGCTTATTGGCAGAGAACACTGAAGCTTTCTTT

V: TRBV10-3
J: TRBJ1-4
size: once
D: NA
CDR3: CAISVGKSEKLFF
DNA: TGTGCCATCAGTGTGGGTAAAAGTGAAAAACTGTTTTTT

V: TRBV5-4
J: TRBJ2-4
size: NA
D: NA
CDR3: CASSLVGAAKNIQYF
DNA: TGTGCCAGCAGCTTGGTTGGGGCCGCCAAAAACATTCAGTACTTC

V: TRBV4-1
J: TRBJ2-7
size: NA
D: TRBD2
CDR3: CASSQGRGASRYEQYF
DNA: TGCGCCAGCAGCCAAGGGCGGGGGGCTAGCCGGTACGAGCAGTACTTC

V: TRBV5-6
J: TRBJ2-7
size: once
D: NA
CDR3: CASSLGQGSYEQYF
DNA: TGTGCCAGCAGCTTGGGGCAGGGATCCTACGAGCAGTACTTC

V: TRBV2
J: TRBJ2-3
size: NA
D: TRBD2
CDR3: CASCPGGSTDTQYF
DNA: TGTGCCAGCTGCCCGGGGGGGAGCACAGATACGCAGTATTTT

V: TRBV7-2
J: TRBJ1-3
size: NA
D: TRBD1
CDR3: CASSLGGENTIYF
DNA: TGTGCCAGCAGCCTAGGGGGCGAGAACACCATATATTTT

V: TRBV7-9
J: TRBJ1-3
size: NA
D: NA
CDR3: CASSLPVAVSGNTIYF
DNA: TGTGCCAGCAGCTTACCCGTAGCCGTCTCTGGAAACACCATATATTTT